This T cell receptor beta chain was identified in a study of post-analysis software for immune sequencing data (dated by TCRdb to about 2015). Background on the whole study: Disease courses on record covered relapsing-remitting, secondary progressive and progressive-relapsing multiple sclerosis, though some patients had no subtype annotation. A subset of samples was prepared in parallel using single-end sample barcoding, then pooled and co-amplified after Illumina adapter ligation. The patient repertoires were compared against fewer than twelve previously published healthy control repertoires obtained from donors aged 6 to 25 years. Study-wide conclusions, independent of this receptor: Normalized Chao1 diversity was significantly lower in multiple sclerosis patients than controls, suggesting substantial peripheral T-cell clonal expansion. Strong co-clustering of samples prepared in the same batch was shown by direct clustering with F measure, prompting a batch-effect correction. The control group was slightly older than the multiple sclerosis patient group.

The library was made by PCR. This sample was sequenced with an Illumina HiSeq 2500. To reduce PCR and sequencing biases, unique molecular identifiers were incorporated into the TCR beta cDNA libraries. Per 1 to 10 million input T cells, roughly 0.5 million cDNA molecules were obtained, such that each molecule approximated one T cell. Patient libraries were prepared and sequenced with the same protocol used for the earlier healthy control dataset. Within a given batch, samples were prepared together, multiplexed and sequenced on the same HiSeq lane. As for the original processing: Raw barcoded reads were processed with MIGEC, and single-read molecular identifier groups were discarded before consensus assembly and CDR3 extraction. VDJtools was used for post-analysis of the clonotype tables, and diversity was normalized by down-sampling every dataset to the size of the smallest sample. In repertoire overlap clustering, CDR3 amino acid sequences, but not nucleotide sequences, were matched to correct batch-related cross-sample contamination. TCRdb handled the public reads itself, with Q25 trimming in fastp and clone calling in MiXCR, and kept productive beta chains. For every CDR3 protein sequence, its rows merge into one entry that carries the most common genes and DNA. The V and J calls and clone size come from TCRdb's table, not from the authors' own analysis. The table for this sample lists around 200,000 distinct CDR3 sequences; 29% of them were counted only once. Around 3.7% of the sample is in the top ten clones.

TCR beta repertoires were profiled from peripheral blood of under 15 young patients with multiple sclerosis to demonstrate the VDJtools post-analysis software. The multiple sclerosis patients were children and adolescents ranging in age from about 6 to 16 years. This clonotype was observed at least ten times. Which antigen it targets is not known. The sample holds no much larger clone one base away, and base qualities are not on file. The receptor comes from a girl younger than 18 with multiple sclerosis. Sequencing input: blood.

In nucleotide form, the sequence is TGCGCCAGCAGCTTGGCCCCAGGGGGCCACTACGAGCAGTACTTC. Translated, this is CASSLAPGGHYEQYF. The rearranged segments are TRBV5-1 and TRBJ2-7, with 8 central nucleotides matching TRBD1. Trimming takes 0 bases off V and 3 bases off J; junction bases not matched to a gene: 5. CDR1 and CDR2, looked up from the germline V gene, are SGHRS and YFSETQ. The cysteine opens and the phenylalanine closes a CDR3 of 15 amino acids. CDR3 DNA only is kept here, 45 bases in frame from base 1. The variable domain in full, with residues beyond the CDR3 obtained from the reference TRBV5-1 and TRBJ2-7 genes, is KAGVTQTPRYLIKTRGQQVTLSCSPISGHRSVSWYQQTPGQGLQFLFEYFSETQRNKGNFPGRFSGRQFSNSRSEMNVSTLELGDSALYLCASSLAPGGHYEQYFGPGTRLTVT.